The text below deals with one T cell receptor (beta chain). The Seattle patients joined while their infection was active and were tracked longitudinally afterward. This entry is derived from a study of blood T cell repertoires in COVID-19. Study in general: Donors in the United States, Italy and Spain gave samples during acute or convalescent COVID-19. Sources were T cells, B-cell-depleted T cells, or PBMCs; the material itself was cDNA or gDNA.

In the original workflow: Amplifying reference gene primers gave estimates of nucleated cell counts. TCRdb's copy holds only in-frame clones and misses some; the assay was immunoSEQ multiplex PCR. The V and J calls and clone size are taken from that table; D and trimming were inferred from the DNA. The sample holds about 250,000 clones, about 93% seen once. The sequence was collected from a man aged 30 to 39 with COVID-19, enrolled during active disease. The sample comprised peripheral blood.

CDR3 in amino acids: CASSADRFGGYTF. The CDR3 bases are TGCGCCAGCAGCGCCGACAGGTTCGGTGGCTACACCTTC. V and J are TRBV10-1 and TRBJ1-2, with TRBD1 as a possible D gene (6 bases). Germline V gene sequence: CDR1 WNHNN, CDR2 SYGVQD (reference sequence). V lost 6 bases and J 7 bases, leaving 15 bases between the germline ends. There are 13 residues in the CDR3.